There are a few counts of the clone carrying this TCR beta chain. Time point in this sample: patch test 2, 6 weeks after DPC sensitization. The treatment was: therapeutic diphenylcyclopropenone sensitization with weekly scalp DPC. The data were obtained in a study of human T cells and chemical hapten exposure. This CDR3 is 14 amino acids long. The V and J ends lost 6 bases and 4 bases, in that order; junction bases with no gene match: 5. Using its own MiXCR run on the RACE reads, TCRdb lists one record per CDR3 protein. The sample shows tens of thousands of distinct CDR3 sequences, about 9.9% of them seen only once.

Sequenced material: whole blood, taken in connection with sensitization to the hapten diphenylcyclopropenone (DPC). The chain couples TRBV12-3 or TRBV12-4 to TRBJ2-7; TRBD2 aligns across 11 bases. The TCR comes from a woman aged 45-65 years with alopecia areata. Some clones in this sample may be carry-over from other donors' samples. The CDR3 region has the DNA TGTGCCAGCAGAGGGACTAGCGGCATTTACGAGCAGTACTTC. The encoded protein is CASRGTSGIYEQYF.